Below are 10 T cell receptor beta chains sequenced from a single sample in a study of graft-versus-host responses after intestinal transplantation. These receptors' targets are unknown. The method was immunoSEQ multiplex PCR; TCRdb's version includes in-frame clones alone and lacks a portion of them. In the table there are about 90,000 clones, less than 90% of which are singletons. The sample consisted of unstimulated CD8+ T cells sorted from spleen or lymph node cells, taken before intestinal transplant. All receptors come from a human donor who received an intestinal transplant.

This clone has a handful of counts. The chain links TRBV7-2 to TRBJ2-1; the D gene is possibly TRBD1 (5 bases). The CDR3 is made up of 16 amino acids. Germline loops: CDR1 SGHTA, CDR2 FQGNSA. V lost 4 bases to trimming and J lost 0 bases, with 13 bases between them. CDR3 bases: TGTGCCAGCAGCTCGACAGCCGACAACTCCTACAATGAGCAGTTCTTC. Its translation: CASSSTADNSYNEQFF.

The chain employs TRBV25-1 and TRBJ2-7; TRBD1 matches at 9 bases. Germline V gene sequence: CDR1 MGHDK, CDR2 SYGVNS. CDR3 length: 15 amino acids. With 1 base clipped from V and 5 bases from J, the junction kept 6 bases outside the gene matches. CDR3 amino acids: CASSELTGGLNEQYF. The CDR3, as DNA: TGTGCCAGCAGTGAATTAACAGGGGGCCTCAACGAGCAGTACTTC.

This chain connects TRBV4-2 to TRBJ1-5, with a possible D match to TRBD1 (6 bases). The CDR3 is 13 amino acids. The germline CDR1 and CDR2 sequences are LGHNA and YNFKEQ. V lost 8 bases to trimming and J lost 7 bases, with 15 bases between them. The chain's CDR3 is CASARQEAQPQHF. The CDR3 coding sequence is TGTGCCAGCGCAAGACAGGAGGCACAGCCCCAGCATTTT.

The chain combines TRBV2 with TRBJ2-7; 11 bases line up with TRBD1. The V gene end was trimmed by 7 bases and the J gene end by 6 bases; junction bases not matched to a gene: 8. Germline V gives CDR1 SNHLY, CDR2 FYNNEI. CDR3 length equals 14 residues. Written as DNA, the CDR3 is TGTGCCAGCACCTCGGACAGGGGGCTATTCGAGCAGTACTTC. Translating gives CASTSDRGLFEQYF.

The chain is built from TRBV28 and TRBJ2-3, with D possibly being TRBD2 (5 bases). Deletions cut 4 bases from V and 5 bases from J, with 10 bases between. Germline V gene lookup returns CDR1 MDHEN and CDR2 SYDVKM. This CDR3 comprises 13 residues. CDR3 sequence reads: CASSWEIGDTQYF. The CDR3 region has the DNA TGTGCCAGCAGTTGGGAGATAGGAGATACGCAGTATTTT.

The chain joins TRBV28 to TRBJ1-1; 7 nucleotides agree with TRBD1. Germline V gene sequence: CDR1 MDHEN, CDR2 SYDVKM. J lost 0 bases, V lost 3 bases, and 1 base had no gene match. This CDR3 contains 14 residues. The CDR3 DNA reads TGTGCCAGCAGTTTTACAGGGGTGAACACTGAAGCTTTCTTT. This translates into CASSFTGVNTEAFF.

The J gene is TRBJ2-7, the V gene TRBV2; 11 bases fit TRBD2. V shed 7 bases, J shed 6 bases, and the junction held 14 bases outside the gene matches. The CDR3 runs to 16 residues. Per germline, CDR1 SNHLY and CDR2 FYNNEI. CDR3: CASTLPLAGGFFEQYF. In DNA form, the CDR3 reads TGTGCCAGCACGTTACCCTTAGCGGGAGGGTTCTTCGAGCAGTACTTC.

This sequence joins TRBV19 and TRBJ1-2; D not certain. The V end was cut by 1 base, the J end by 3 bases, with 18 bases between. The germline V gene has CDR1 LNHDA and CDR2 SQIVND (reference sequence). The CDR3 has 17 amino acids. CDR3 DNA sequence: TGTGCCAGTAGTATAGGTATTTGGACGGAGGAGGACTATGGCTACACCTTC. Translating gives CASSIGIWTEEDYGYTF.

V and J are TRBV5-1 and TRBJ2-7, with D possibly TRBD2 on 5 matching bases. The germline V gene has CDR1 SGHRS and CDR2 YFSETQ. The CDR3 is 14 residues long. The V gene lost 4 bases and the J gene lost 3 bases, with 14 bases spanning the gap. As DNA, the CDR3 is TGCGCCAGCAGCCTGACGCGGGCCTACTACGAGCAGTACTTC. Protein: CASSLTRAYYEQYF.

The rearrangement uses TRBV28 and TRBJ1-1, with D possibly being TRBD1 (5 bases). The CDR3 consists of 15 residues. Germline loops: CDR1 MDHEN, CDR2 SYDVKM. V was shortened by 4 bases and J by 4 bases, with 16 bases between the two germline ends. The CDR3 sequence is CASSYSGSVGTEAFF. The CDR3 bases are TGTGCCAGCAGTTACTCAGGGTCGGTCGGCACTGAAGCTTTCTTT.